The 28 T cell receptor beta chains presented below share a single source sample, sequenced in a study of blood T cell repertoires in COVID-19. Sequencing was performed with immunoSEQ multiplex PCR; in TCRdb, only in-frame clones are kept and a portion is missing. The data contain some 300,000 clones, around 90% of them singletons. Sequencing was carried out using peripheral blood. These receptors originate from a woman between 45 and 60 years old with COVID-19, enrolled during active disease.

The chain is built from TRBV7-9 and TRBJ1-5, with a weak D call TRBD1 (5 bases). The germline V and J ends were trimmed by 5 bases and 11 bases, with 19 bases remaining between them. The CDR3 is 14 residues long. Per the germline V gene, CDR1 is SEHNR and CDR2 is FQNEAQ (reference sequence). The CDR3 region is CASSRWGEGLSQHF. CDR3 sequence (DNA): TGTGCCAGCAGCCGGTGGGGGGAGGGCCTATCCCAGCATTTT.

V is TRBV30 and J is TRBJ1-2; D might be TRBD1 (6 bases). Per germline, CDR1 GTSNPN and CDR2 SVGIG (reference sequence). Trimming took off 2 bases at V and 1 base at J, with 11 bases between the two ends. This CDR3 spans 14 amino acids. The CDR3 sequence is CAWSRGGVNYGYTF. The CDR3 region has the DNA TGTGCCTGGAGTAGGGGGGGAGTTAACTATGGCTACACCTTC.

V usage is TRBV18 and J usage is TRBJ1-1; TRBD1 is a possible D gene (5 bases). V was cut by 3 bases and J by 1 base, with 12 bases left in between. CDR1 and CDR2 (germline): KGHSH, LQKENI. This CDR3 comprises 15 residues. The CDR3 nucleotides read TGTGCCAGCTCACCTAGGGGCGTGGAGAACACTGAAGCTTTCTTT. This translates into CASSPRGVENTEAFF.

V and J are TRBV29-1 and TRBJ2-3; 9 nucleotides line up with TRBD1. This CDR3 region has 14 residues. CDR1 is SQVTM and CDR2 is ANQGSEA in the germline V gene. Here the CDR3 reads CITSEQGARTTQYF. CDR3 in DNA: TGCATCACCTCAGAACAGGGGGCGCGGACTACGCAGTATTTT.

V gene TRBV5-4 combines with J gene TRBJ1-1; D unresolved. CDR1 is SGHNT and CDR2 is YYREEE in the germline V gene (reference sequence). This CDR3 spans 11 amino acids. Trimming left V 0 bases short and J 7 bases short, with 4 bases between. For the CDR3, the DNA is TGTGCCAGCAGCTTGGTCGGTGAAGCTTTCTTT. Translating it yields CASSLVGEAFF. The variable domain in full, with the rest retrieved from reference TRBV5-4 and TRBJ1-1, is ETGVTQSPTHLIKTRGQQVTLRCSSQSGHNTVSWYQQALGQGPQFIFQYYREEENGRGNFPPRFSGLQFPNYSSELNVNALELDDSALYLCASSLVGEAFFGQGTRLTVV.

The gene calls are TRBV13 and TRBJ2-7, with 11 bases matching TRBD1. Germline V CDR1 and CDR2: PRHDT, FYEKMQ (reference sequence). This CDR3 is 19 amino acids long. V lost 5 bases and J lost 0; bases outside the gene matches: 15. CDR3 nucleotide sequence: TGTGCCAGCAGCCGGGGGACAGGGGGTTCACAGAGCAGCTCCTACGAGCAGTACTTC. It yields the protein CASSRGTGGSQSSSYEQYF.

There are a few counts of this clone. The CDR3 is CASSQGHTLYEQYF. As DNA, the CDR3 is TGTGCCAGCAGCCAGGGACACACCCTCTACGAGCAGTACTTC. The chain links TRBV7-6 to TRBJ2-7; D possibly corresponds to TRBD1 (6 bases). CDR1 is SGHVS, CDR2 FNYEAQ, per germline. The CDR3 loop spans 14 amino acids. V was clipped by 5 bases and J by 3 bases, with 14 bases between them. Full variable domain (rest looked up from reference TRBV7-6 and TRBJ2-7): GAGVSQSPRYKVTKRGQDVALRCDPISGHVSLYWYRQALGQGPEFLTYFNYEAQQDKSGLPNDRFSAERPEGSISTLTIQRTEQRDSAMYRCASSQGHTLYEQYFGPGTRLTVT.

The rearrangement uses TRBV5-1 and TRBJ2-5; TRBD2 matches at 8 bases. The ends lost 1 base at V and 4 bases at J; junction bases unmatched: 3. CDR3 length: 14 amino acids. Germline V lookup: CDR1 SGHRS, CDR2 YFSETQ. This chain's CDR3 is CASSLSAGAETQYF. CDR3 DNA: TGCGCCAGCAGCTTGTCAGCGGGAGCAGAGACCCAGTACTTC.

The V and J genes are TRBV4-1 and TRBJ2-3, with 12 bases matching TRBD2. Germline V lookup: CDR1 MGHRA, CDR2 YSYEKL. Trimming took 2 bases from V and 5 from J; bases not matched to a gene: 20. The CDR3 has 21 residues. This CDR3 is CASSQIPVRTSGKTVRDTQYF. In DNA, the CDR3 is TGCGCCAGCAGCCAAATACCGGTTAGGACTAGCGGGAAAACAGTCAGAGATACGCAGTATTTT.

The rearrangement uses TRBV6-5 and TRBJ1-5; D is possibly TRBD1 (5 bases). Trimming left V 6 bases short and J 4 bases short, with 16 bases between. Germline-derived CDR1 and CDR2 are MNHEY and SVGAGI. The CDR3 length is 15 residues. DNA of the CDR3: TGTGCCAGCAGGTCAGCGGGGGTAGGTAATCAGCCCCAGCATTTT. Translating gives CASRSAGVGNQPQHF.

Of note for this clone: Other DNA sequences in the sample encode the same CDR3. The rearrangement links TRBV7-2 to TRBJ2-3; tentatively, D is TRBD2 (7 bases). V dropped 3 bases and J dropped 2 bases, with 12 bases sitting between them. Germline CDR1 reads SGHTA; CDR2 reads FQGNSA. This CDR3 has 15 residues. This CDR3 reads CASSFRGRATDTQYF. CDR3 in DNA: TGTGCCAGCAGCTTTAGGGGGAGGGCCACAGATACGCAGTATTTT.

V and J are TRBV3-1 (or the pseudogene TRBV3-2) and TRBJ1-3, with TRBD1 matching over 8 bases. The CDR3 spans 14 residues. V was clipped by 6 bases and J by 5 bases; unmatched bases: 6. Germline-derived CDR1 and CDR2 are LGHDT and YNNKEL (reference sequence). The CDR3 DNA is TGTGCCAGCAGTGTCGGACAGGGCCGAAACACCATATATTTT. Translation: CASSVGQGRNTIYF.

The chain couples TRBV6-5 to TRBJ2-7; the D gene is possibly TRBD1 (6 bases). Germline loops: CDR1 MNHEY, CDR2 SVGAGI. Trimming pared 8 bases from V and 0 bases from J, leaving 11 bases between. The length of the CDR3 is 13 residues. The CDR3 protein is CASANRASYEQYF. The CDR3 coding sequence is TGTGCCAGCGCAAACAGGGCCTCCTACGAGCAGTACTTC.

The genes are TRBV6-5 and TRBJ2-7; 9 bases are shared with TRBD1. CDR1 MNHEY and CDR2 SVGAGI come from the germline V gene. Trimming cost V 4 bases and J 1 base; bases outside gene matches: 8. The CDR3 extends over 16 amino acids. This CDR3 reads CASSLRSGQGSYEQYF. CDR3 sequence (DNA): TGTGCCAGCAGTTTGAGGTCGGGACAGGGATCCTACGAGCAGTACTTC.

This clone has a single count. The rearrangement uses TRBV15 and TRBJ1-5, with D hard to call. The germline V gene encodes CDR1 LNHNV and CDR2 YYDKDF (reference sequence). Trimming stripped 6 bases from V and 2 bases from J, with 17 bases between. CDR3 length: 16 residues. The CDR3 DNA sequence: TGTGCCACCAGGGGAGGGCCTGAAGTGGGCAATCAGCCCCAGCATTTT. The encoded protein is CATRGGPEVGNQPQHF.

CDR3 coding DNA: TGTGCCAGCAGCTTACCGGTGTACAATGAGCAGTTCTTC. This encodes CASSLPVYNEQFF. This chain uses TRBV7-8 with TRBJ2-1; no clear D gene. Germline CDR1 is SGHVS and CDR2 is FQNEAQ. The germline V and J ends were trimmed by 2 bases and 4 bases, with 6 bases remaining between them. The CDR3 consists of 13 residues.

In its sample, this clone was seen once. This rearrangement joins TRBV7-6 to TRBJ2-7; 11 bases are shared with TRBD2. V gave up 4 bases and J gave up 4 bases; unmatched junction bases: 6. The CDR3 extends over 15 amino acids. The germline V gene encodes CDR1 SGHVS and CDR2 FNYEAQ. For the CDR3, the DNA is TGTGCCAGCAGCTCCCCTGGGACTAGCGGATACGAGCAGTACTTC. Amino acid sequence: CASSSPGTSGYEQYF.

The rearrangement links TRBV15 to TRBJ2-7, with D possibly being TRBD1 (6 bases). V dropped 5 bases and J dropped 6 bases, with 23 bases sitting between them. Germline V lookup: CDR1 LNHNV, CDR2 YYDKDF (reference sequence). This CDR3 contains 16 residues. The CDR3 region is CATSGYRVGMVIEQYF. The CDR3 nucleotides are TGTGCCACCAGCGGATACAGGGTTGGTATGGTAATCGAGCAGTACTTC. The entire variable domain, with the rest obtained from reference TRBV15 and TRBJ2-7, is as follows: DAMVIQNPRYQVTQFGKPVTLSCSQTLNHNVMYWYQQKSSQAPKLLFHYYDKDFNNEADTPDNFQSRRPNTSFCFLDIRSPGLGDTAMYLCATSGYRVGMVIEQYFGPGTRLTVT.

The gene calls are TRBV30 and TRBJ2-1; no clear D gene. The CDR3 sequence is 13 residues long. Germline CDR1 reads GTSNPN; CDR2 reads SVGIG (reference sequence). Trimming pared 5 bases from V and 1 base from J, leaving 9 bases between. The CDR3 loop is CAWDSYSYNEQFF. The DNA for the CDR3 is TGTGCCTGGGACTCCTATTCCTACAATGAGCAGTTCTTC.

CDR3 in amino acids: CASSQGQYNEQFF. The CDR3 DNA reads TGTGCCAGCAGCCAAGGGCAGTACAATGAGCAGTTCTTC. The chain couples TRBV14 to TRBJ2-1; D not certain. The CDR3 sequence is 13 residues long. V shed 1 base and J shed 4 bases, with 5 bases lying between them. Germline CDR1 SGHDN, CDR2 FVKESK.

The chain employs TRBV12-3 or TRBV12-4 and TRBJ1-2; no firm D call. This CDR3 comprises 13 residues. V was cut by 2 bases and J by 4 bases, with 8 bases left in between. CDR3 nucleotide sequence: TGTGCCAGCAGTTTACGTCAGTTCTATGGCTACACCTTC. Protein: CASSLRQFYGYTF.

CDR3 in amino acids: CSVEDRGAGQPQHF. The CDR3 nucleotides are TGCAGCGTAGAGGACAGGGGTGCGGGTCAGCCCCAGCATTTT. The chain couples TRBV29-1 to TRBJ1-5; 9 bases are shared with TRBD1. This CDR3 contains 14 residues. The V gene end was trimmed by 6 bases and the J gene end by 6 bases; junction bases not matched to a gene: 9. The germline V gene has CDR1 SQVTM and CDR2 ANQGSEA.

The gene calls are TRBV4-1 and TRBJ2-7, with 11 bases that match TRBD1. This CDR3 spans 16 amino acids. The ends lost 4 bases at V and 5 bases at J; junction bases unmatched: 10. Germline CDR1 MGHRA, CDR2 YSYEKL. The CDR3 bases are TGCGCCAGCAGCCCCTACGGGACAGGGGGTGTCGACGAGCAGTACTTC. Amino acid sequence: CASSPYGTGGVDEQYF.

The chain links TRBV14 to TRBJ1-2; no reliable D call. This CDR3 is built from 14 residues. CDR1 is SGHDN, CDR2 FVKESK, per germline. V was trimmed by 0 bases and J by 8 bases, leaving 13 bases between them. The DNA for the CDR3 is TGTGCCAGCAGCCAAGAACGCAGGTCTGGAGGCTACACCTTC. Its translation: CASSQERRSGGYTF.

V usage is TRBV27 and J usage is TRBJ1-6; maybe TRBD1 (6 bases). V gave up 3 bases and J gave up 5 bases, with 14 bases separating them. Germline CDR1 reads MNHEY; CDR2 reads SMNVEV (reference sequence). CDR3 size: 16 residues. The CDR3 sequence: CASSLGQGGDNSPLHF. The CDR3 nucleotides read TGTGCCAGCAGTTTGGGTCAAGGGGGAGATAATTCACCCCTCCACTTT.

The CDR3 spells CAWAHYRVTQGAQYF. In nucleotides, the CDR3 is TGTGCCTGGGCCCATTACAGGGTCACCCAGGGGGCCCAGTACTTC. This chain links TRBV30 with TRBJ2-5, with 7 nucleotides matching TRBD1. J was trimmed by 9 bases and V by 5 bases; bases with no gene match: 18. This CDR3 is built from 15 residues. From germline, CDR1 is GTSNPN and CDR2 SVGIG (reference sequence).

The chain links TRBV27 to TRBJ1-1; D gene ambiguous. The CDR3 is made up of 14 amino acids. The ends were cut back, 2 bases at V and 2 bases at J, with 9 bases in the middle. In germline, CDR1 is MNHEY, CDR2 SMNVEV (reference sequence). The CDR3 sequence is CASSLTSINTEAFF. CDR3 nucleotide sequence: TGTGCCAGCAGTTTAACAAGTATTAACACTGAAGCTTTCTTT.

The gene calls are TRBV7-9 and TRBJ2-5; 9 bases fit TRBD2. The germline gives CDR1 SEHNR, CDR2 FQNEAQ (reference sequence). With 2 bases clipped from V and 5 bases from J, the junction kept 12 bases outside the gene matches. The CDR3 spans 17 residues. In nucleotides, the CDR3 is TGTGCCAGCAGCTTACGGATTAGCGGGGGAAGGGGGGAGACCCAGTACTTC. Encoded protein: CASSLRISGGRGETQYF.